The 9 T cell receptor beta chains presented below share a single source sample, sequenced in a study of shared clonotypes between healthy human individuals (dated by TCRdb to between 2020 and 2021). The library was generated by the immunoSEQ multiplex PCR assay. TCRdb took over this immuneACCESS table, retaining in-frame rearrangements with V and J assigned. Such tables are incomplete; in checked studies, under half of the missing clones stem from an unresolved V gene, and the remainder is unexplained. This sample gives about 2.5 million clones in total; 85% to 95% of them show up just once. Around 0.4% of the sample is in the top ten clones. Sequencing was performed on naive CD4+ T cells from PBMCs. This sample's cell subset or site label indicates: CD45RA+ positively selected. These receptors were taken from a young man in good health. Some clones in this sample may be carry-over from other donors' samples.

The table lists this clone with a count of one. This chain joins TRBV2 and TRBJ2-1; no firm D call. Trimming pared 4 bases from V and 6 bases from J, leaving 13 bases between. CDR3 size: 14 residues. Per the germline V gene, CDR1 is SNHLY and CDR2 is FYNNEI. The CDR3 nucleotides are TGTGCCAGCAGTGTTTTGGAGACAACCAATGAGCAGTTCTTC. It translates to CASSVLETTNEQFF.

This clone has only one observation. The gene calls are TRBV4-1 and TRBJ2-7; TRBD1 matches at 8 bases. Germline V gene data show CDR1 as MGHRA and CDR2 as YSYEKL. V shed 5 bases, J shed 5 bases, and the junction held 17 bases outside the gene matches. The CDR3 totals 17 residues. The CDR3: CASSGAHPGTGRDEQYF. The CDR3 DNA reads as TGCGCCAGCAGCGGCGCTCACCCCGGGACAGGACGGGACGAGCAGTACTTC.

This clone has only a few counts. V is TRBV4-2 and J is TRBJ1-2; perhaps TRBD1 as D (6 bases). V shed 4 bases and J shed 7 bases, with 22 bases lying between them. CDR3 size: 16 residues. Germline V gives CDR1 LGHNA, CDR2 YNFKEQ. The CDR3 protein is CASSPNHHGQWGGYTF. CDR3 sequence (DNA): TGTGCCAGCAGCCCAAACCACCACGGACAGTGGGGTGGCTACACCTTC.

This chain joins TRBV14 and TRBJ2-2; D remains ambiguous. CDR1 and CDR2 from the germline V gene are SGHDN and FVKESK. V lost 0 bases, J lost 5 bases, and 10 bases lay in between. This CDR3 is 15 amino acids long. CDR3: CASSQDLGWTGELFF. In DNA form, the CDR3 reads TGTGCCAGCAGCCAAGATTTGGGGTGGACCGGGGAGCTGTTTTTT.

The CDR3 DNA reads TGTGCCAGCAGCTCCACTCGGACCTGGGCCTACAATGAGCAGTTCTTC. It encodes CASSSTRTWAYNEQFF. The chain employs TRBV9 and TRBJ2-1; D is unclear. Trimming shortened V by 4 bases and J by 2 bases, and 16 bases separated the two germline ends. Germline values: CDR1 SGDLS, CDR2 YYNGEE. The CDR3 covers 16 residues.

The chain employs TRBV27 and TRBJ2-4; D is possibly TRBD1 (6 bases). V gave up 6 bases and J gave up 0 bases, with 15 bases separating them. This CDR3 is 16 amino acids long. Germline loops: CDR1 MNHEY, CDR2 SMNVEV (reference sequence). For the CDR3, the DNA is TGTGCCAGCAGACCAGACAGGACGGTAGCCAAAAACATTCAGTACTTC. Protein: CASRPDRTVAKNIQYF.

V usage is TRBV28 and J usage is TRBJ1-1, with 7 bases lining up with TRBD1. This CDR3 has 14 residues. Germline V gives CDR1 MDHEN, CDR2 SYDVKM. Germline trimming cut 4 bases from V and 3 bases from J; bases unmatched to any gene: 5. The CDR3 DNA reads TGTGCCAGCAGTTCGGGACAGCTGTACACTGAAGCTTTCTTT. Translated, it gives CASSSGQLYTEAFF.

This chain joins TRBV7-2 and TRBJ1-4; possibly TRBD1 for D (6 bases). V was cut by 1 base and J by 8 bases, with 14 bases left in between. Germline CDR1 is SGHTA and CDR2 is FQGNSA. The CDR3 runs 15 residues. The CDR3 DNA is TGTGCCAGCAGCTTAGGAGGGGGACTGGGGGAAAAACTGTTTTTT. Its translation: CASSLGGGLGEKLFF. The full variable domain, in which reference TRBV7-2 and TRBJ1-4 provide the parts outside the CDR3, is GAGVSQSPSNKVTEKGKDVELRCDPISGHTALYWYRQSLGQGLEFLIYFQGNSAPDKSGLPSDRFSAERTGGSVSTLTIQRTQQEDSAVYLCASSLGGGLGEKLFFGSGTQLSVL.

Of note for this clone: The junction does not match germline at one end; this may be a read error. CDR3 loop: CASSLEGNTEAFF. The CDR3 coding sequence is TGTGCCAGTAGTCTAGAAGGGAACACTGAAGCTTTCTTT. V and J are TRBV19 and TRBJ1-1; D ambiguous. Germline V gene sequence: CDR1 LNHDA, CDR2 SQIVND (reference sequence). The CDR3 runs 13 residues.